This is a list of T cell receptor beta chains from one sample in a study of vaccination and CD4 T cells after COVID-19. Their antigens remain unidentified. TCRdb re-called the PCR reads with MiXCR, one entry per CDR3 protein. This table holds approximately 4,000 distinct CDR3 sequences, roughly two thirds found once. Material for sequencing was CD4+ T cells from blood, cultured in vitro. The source is a human donor in good health. CDR3s include the opening cysteine and the closing phenylalanine or tryptophan. The D gene is left open where the match is weak. A clone size is listed for some rows: how often the clone was seen (once, few, many), or a class if it is expanded.

V	J	D	size	DNA	CDR3
TRBV5-1	TRBJ1-2	.	.	TGCGCCAGCAGCTTGGGGGGGCTTGGCTATGGCTACACCTTC	CASSLGGLGYGYTF
TRBV7-2	TRBJ2-7	.	.	TGTGCCAGCAGCTTTTCCCCACTTGGATACGAGCAGTACTTC	CASSFSPLGYEQYF
TRBV20-1	TRBJ1-1	.	.	TGCAGTGCTGCCCTGGGGGCACACACTGAAGCTTTCTTT	CSAALGAHTEAFF
TRBV6-5	TRBJ1-1	TRBD1	few	TGTGCCAGCAGTTCCCTTGGACAGGGGGACGCTTTCTTT	CASSSLGQGDAFF
TRBV30	TRBJ1-2	.	once	TGTGCCTGGAGTGTACGGGGGCACCAGCTTATACCTAACTATGGCTACACCTTC	CAWSVRGHQLIPNYGYTF
TRBV5-4	TRBJ1-1	.	.	TGTGCCAGCAGCTGGACCGACCGCAGTAGAGCTTTCTTT	CASSWTDRSRAFF
TRBV19	TRBJ2-3	TRBD2	.	TGTGCCAGTAGTCCTCAGACTAGCAGATACACAGATACGCAGTATTTT	CASSPQTSRYTDTQYF
TRBV19	TRBJ1-5	.	.	TGTGCCAGTATGTGGCGGACGGATAGCAATCAGCCCCAGCATTTT	CASMWRTDSNQPQHF
TRBV7-2	TRBJ2-5	.	.	TGTGCCAGCAGCTTAGCCGGGGGGCTCGGGACCCAGTACTTC	CASSLAGGLGTQYF
TRBV30	TRBJ2-5	.	.	TGTGCTTGGAGTGGACTTTTTCAAGAGACCCAGTACTTC	CAWSGLFQETQYF
TRBV6-1	TRBJ1-3	.	few	TGTGCCAGCAGTGAAGCGGCCACCATATATTTT	CASSEAATIYF
TRBV25-1	TRBJ2-7	.	.	TGTGCCAGCACGGCTGGTTCCTTCTACGAGCAGTACTTC	CASTAGSFYEQYF
TRBV20-1	TRBJ1-5	.	few	TGCAGTGCCTCGGGGAGCAGAGCCCAGCCCCAGCATTTT	CSASGSRAQPQHF
TRBV20-1	TRBJ2-3	.	.	TGCAGTGCTAGAGAGACGCCTAGGGGCACAGATACGCAGTATTTT	CSARETPRGTDTQYF
TRBV19	TRBJ1-2	.	.	TGTGCCAGTAGTCCCCTCTCGGGTGGCTACACCTTC	CASSPLSGGYTF
TRBV6-2/TRBV6-3	TRBJ1-2	.	few	TGTGCCAGCAGTTACGGGCAGCCGAACTATGGCTACACCTTC	CASSYGQPNYGYTF
TRBV6-1	TRBJ2-7	TRBD2	.	TGTGCCAGCATAGGAGCTGTTGCGGGACTAGCTGCCTCCTACGAGCAGTACTTC	CASIGAVAGLAASYEQYF
TRBV20-1	TRBJ2-5	.	.	TGCAGTAAAAAGGGGGGGCAAGAGACCCAGTACTTC	CSKKGGQETQYF
TRBV7-2	TRBJ1-6	.	.	TGTGCCAGCAGACAAACAGAGGGGTTTGCACCCCTCCACTTT	CASRQTEGFAPLHF
TRBV7-9	TRBJ2-3	.	large	TGTGCCAGCAGACCGGACTATCCTAGCACAGATACGCAGTATTTT	CASRPDYPSTDTQYF
TRBV7-9	TRBJ2-1	.	.	TGTGCCAGCAGCCCCCTTGGGATACGCAATGAGCAGTTCTTC	CASSPLGIRNEQFF
TRBV6-1	TRBJ1-1	.	few	TGTGCCAGCAGTCCCCGACAGGACCTAATGAACACTGAAGCTTTCTTT	CASSPRQDLMNTEAFF
TRBV6-5	TRBJ2-7	.	.	TGTGCCAGCAGTTCCCGACTAGTCTACGAGCAGTACTTC	CASSSRLVYEQYF
TRBV10-3	TRBJ2-7	.	once	TGTGCCATCAGGGCTCCAGGGAGGAGCTACTACGAGCAGTACTTC	CAIRAPGRSYYEQYF
TRBV5-4	TRBJ2-5	.	.	TGTGCCAGCACCTCAGGGGTCGCTTTCCAAGAGACCCAGTACTTC	CASTSGVAFQETQYF
TRBV6-1	TRBJ2-3	.	few	TGTGCCAGCAGGGAGGGTTCGGATACGCAGTATTTT	CASREGSDTQYF
TRBV27	TRBJ1-5	TRBD1	.	TGTGCCAGCAGTTCTTTTTACCGGGACAGGGGACAGCCCCAGCATTTT	CASSSFYRDRGQPQHF
TRBV11-3	TRBJ2-5	TRBD2	few	TGTGCCAGCAGCTTAGATGGGAGGGGGACCCAGTACTTC	CASSLDGRGTQYF
TRBV10-2	TRBJ1-2	TRBD1	once	TGCGCCAGCAGGGCTGACAGGGCCGAGGGAGTTAACTATGGCTACACCTTC	CASRADRAEGVNYGYTF
TRBV20-1	TRBJ1-1	TRBD1	once	TGCAGTGCCCCTAAGGGGACAGGGGGAATTGACACTGAAGCTTTCTTT	CSAPKGTGGIDTEAFF
TRBV24-1	TRBJ2-1	TRBD1	.	TGTGCCACCAGTGACCGGGACAGAGGCAATGAGCAGTTCTTC	CATSDRDRGNEQFF
TRBV27	TRBJ2-2	TRBD2	.	TGTGCCAGCAGTTTACTAGCGGGGTACTCCGGGGAGCTGTTTTTT	CASSLLAGYSGELFF
TRBV6-5	TRBJ2-7	.	.	TGTGCCAGCAGTTACTGGGGTCGGAGGGGATTAGGGAACGAGCAGTACTTC	CASSYWGRRGLGNEQYF
TRBV15	TRBJ1-4	TRBD1	.	TGTGCCACCAGCAGACCAACAGGGGCCATTGCAACTAATGAAAAACTGTTTTTT	CATSRPTGAIATNEKLFF
TRBV7-2	TRBJ2-5	TRBD2	.	TGTGCCAGCAGCTGGAGCGGGGCGAAGACCCAGTACTTC	CASSWSGAKTQYF
TRBV20-1	TRBJ1-6	.	.	TGCAGTGCTATCATGCGGGGGCCTAATAATTCACCCCTCCACTTT	CSAIMRGPNNSPLHF
TRBV6-5	TRBJ2-5	.	.	TGTGCCAGCAGTTACTCGAGTGGTTTGGGCCAAGAGACCCAGTACTTC	CASSYSSGLGQETQYF
TRBV2	TRBJ2-5	TRBD2	.	TGTGCCAGCATCCGACTAGCGCGCGAGACCCAGTACTTC	CASIRLARETQYF
TRBV28	TRBJ2-2	.	.	TGTGCCAGCAGTTGGGACACGGGAAACACCGGGGAGCTGTTTTTT	CASSWDTGNTGELFF
TRBV9	TRBJ1-1	.	.	TGTGCCAGCAGCGTACCTCCCGGGTCGAACACTGAAGCTTTCTTT	CASSVPPGSNTEAFF
TRBV10-3	TRBJ2-3	.	once	TGTGCCATCAGTGAGTTCCGGGACTGGATCAGCACAGATACGCAGTATTTT	CAISEFRDWISTDTQYF
TRBV30	TRBJ2-7	TRBD1	.	TGTGCCTGGGGGACAGGGGGCCCCCTCGAGCAGTACTTC	CAWGTGGPLEQYF
TRBV9	TRBJ2-3	TRBD2	once	TGTGCCAGCAGCGTTAGCGGGGGGGAAAGCACAGATACGCAGTATTTT	CASSVSGGESTDTQYF
TRBV7-9	TRBJ2-5	TRBD2	.	TGTGCCAGCAGCTTACGGGGGGGCCTTGGAGAGACCCAGTACTTC	CASSLRGGLGETQYF
TRBV6-1	TRBJ1-5	.	.	TGTGCCAGCGGGGTCCGACCGAGCGCGCCCCAGCATTTT	CASGVRPSAPQHF
TRBV27	TRBJ2-7	.	.	TGTGCCAGCAGTTCGATTGTGACGGACGCCACCTCCTACGAGCAGTACTTC	CASSSIVTDATSYEQYF
TRBV3-1	TRBJ2-7	TRBD1	.	TGTGCCAGCAGCCAATACAACCGGGACAGGCTTTCCTACGAGCAGTACTTC	CASSQYNRDRLSYEQYF
TRBV15	TRBJ1-3	.	.	TGTGCCACCAGCAGAGATAGGAGGGCTGGAAACACCATATATTTT	CATSRDRRAGNTIYF
TRBV20-1	TRBJ1-1	.	.	TGCAGTGCTAGTGGGGGACTGACTGAAGCTTTCTTT	CSASGGLTEAFF
TRBV20-1	TRBJ1-5	TRBD1	.	TGCAGTGCTACCGACAGGGGGCAGCCCCAGCATTTT	CSATDRGQPQHF